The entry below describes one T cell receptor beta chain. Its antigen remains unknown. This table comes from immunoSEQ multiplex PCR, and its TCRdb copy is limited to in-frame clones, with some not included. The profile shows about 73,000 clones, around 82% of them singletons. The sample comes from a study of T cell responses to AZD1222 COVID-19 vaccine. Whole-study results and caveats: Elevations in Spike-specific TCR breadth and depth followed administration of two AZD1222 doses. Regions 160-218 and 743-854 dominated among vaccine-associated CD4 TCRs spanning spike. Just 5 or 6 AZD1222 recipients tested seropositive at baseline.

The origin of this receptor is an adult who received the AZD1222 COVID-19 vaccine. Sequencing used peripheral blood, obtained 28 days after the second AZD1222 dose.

CDR3 protein: CASSSTQGAYTEAFF. The CDR3 bases are TGTGCCAGCAGTTCTACACAGGGGGCCTACACTGAAGCTTTCTTT. This chain links TRBV27 with TRBJ1-1, with TRBD1 matching 9 bases. This CDR3 region has 15 residues. From germline, CDR1 is MNHEY and CDR2 SMNVEV (reference sequence). J lost 3 bases, V lost 4 bases, and 6 bases had no gene match.